The sequence of this TCR beta chain was determined in a study of control samples from healthy donors and cancer patients. The assay was immunoSEQ multiplex PCR, and TCRdb's table has in-frame clones only and misses some. This sample carries 200,000 or so clones, about 89% of them seen once, and the ten largest clones take 1.8%. The CDR3 loop spans 15 amino acids. Germline CDR1 reads SGHKS; CDR2 reads YYEKEE (reference sequence). Trimming shortened V by 0 bases and J by 0 bases, and 10 bases separated the two germline ends. The rearrangement uses TRBV5-5 and TRBJ2-7; D possibly matches TRBD1 or TRBD2 (5 bases each). The sample comprised blood. The TCR comes from a man aged 30 to 39 in good health. The CDR3 DNA follows: TGTGCCAGCAGCTTGGGTCCAGGGAGCTCCTACGAGCAGTACTTC. It yields the protein CASSLGPGSSYEQYF.